Listed here are 3 T cell receptor beta chains from one sample, sequenced in a study of cytomegalovirus exposure and HLA in healthy donors. Primers: 60 Vbeta forward and 13 Jbeta reverse. Libraries were prepared by immunoSEQ multiplex PCR; TCRdb keeps only in-frame clonotypes and omits some of them. In the table there are approximately 170,000 clones, roughly 75% of which are singletons. The sample was PBMCs. These receptors all come from a young man in good health and CMV-seropositive.

The chain has TRBV30 and TRBJ1-5, with D possibly TRBD1 on 6 matching bases. V was trimmed by 6 bases and J by 2 bases, leaving 17 bases between them. The length of the CDR3 is 15 residues. From germline, CDR1 is GTSNPN and CDR2 SVGIG (reference sequence). DNA for the CDR3: TGTGCCTGTGGACAGAACCCCGTCGGCAATCAGCCCCAGCATTTT. Protein sequence: CACGQNPVGNQPQHF.

CDR3 sequence (DNA): TGTGCCAGCAGCTCCGGGTTATGCTCCTACGAGCAGTACTTC. Translation gives CASSSGLCSYEQYF. The rearrangement joins TRBV21-1 to TRBJ2-7; TRBD2 is the table's D call and was not checked against the DNA. TRBV21-1 is a pseudogene segment. This CDR3 spans 14 amino acids.

The chain carries TRBV7-9 and TRBJ2-1; D perhaps matches TRBD2 (5 bases). CDR3 length equals 15 residues. Trimming took 4 bases from V and 6 from J, leaving 16 bases between them. The germline V gene has CDR1 SEHNR and CDR2 FQNEAQ (reference sequence). DNA of the CDR3: TGTGCCAGCAGCTCAGAGTTAAGCCGGGGCAATGAGCAGTTCTTC. As protein: CASSSELSRGNEQFF.